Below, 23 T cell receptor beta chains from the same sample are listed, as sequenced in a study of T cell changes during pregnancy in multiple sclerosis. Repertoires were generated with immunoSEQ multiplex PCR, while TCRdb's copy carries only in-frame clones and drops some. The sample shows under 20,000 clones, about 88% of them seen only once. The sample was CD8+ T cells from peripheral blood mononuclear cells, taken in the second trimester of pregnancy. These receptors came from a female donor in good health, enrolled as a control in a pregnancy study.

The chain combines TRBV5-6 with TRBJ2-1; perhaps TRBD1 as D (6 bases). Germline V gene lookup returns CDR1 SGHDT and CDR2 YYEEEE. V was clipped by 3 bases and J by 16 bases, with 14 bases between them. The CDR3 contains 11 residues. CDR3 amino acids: CASSSNRDSFF. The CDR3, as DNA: TGTGCCAGCAGCTCCAACAGGGATTCATTCTTC.

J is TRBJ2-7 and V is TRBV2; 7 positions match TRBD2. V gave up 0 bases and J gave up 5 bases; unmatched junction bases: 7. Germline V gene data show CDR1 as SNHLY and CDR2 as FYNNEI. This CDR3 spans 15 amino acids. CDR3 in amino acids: CASSEAPGGGNEQYF. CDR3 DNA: TGTGCCAGCAGTGAAGCCCCTGGGGGGGGGAACGAGCAGTACTTC.

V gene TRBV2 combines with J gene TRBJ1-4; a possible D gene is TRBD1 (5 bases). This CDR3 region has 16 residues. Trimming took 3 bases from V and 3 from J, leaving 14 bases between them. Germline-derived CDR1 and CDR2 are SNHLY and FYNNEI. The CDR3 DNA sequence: TGTGCCAGCAGTGAGGCGGGACCCATAGCTAATGAAAAACTGTTTTTT. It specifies CASSEAGPIANEKLFF.

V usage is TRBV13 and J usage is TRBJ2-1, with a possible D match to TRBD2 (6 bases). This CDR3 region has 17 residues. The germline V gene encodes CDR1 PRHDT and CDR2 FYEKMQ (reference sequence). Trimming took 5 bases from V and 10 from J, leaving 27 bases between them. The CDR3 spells CASSGGGWDLTREEQFF. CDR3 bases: TGTGCCAGCAGCGGGGGAGGATGGGACCTAACAAGGGAGGAGCAGTTCTTC.

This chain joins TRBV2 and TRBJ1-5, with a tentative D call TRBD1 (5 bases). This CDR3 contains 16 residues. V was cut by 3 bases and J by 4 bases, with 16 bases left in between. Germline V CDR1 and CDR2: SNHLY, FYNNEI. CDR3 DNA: TGTGCCAGCAGTGACGGGGGAGGGGCGGAGAATCAGCCCCAGCATTTT. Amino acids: CASSDGGGAENQPQHF.

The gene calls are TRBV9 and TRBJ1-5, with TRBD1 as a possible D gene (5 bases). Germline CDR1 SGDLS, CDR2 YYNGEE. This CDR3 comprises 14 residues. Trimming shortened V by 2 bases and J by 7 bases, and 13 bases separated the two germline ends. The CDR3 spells CASSVGGVGQPQHF. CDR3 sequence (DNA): TGTGCCAGCAGCGTGGGGGGGGTCGGACAGCCCCAGCATTTT.

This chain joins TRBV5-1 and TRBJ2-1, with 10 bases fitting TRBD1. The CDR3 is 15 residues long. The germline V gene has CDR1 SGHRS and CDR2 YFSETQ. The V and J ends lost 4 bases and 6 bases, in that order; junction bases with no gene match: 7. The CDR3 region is CASSPGTGESNEQFF. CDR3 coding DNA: TGCGCCAGCAGCCCCGGGACAGGGGAGAGCAATGAGCAGTTCTTC.

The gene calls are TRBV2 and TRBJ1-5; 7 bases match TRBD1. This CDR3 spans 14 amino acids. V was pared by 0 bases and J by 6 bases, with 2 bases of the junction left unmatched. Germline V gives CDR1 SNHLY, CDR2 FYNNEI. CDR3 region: CASSEARDSQPQHF. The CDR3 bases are TGTGCCAGCAGTGAAGCCAGGGACAGTCAGCCCCAGCATTTT.

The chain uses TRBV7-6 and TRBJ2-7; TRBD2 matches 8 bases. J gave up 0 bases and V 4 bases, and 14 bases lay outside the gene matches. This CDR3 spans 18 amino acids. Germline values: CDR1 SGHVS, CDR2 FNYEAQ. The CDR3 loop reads CASSSHFSLAGSSYEQYF. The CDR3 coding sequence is TGTGCCAGCAGCTCTCATTTCAGTTTAGCGGGGAGCTCCTACGAGCAGTACTTC.

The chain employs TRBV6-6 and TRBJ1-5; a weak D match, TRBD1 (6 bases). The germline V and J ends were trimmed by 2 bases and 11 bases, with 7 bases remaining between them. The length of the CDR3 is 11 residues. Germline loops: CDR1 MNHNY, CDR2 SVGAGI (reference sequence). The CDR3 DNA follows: TGTGCCAGCAGTTACCGGGACACCCAGCATTTT. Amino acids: CASSYRDTQHF.

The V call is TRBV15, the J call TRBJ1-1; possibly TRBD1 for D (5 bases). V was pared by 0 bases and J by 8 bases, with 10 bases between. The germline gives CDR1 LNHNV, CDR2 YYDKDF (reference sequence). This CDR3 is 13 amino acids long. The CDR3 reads CATSREGPLEAFF. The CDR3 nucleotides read TGTGCCACCAGCAGAGAGGGGCCATTAGAAGCTTTCTTT. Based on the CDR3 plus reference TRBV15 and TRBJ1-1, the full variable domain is DAMVIQNPRYQVTQFGKPVTLSCSQTLNHNVMYWYQQKSSQAPKLLFHYYDKDFNNEADTPDNFQSRRPNTSFCFLDIRSPGLGDTAMYLCATSREGPLEAFFGQGTRLTVV.

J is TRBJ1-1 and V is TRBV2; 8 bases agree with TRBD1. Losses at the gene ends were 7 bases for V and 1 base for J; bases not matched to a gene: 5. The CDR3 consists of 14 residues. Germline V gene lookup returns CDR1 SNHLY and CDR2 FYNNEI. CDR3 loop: CASNHGQGNTEAFF. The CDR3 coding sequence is TGTGCCAGCAACCACGGACAGGGGAACACTGAAGCTTTCTTT.

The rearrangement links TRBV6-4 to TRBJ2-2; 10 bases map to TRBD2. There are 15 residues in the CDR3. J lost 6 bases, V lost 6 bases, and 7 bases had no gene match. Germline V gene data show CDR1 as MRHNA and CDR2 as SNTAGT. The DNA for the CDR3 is TGTGCCAGCAGACAGGGGACTAGCGACGCCGGGGAGCTGTTTTTT. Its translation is CASRQGTSDAGELFF.

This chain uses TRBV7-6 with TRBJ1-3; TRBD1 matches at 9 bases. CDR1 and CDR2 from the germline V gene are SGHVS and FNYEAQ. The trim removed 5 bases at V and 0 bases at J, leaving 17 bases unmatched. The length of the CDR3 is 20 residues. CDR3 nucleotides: TGTGCCAGCAGCAACCCCAGACACTGGACAGGGGAGAGCTCTGGAAACACCATATATTTT. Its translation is CASSNPRHWTGESSGNTIYF. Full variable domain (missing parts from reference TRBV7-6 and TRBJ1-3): GAGVSQSPRYKVTKRGQDVALRCDPISGHVSLYWYRQALGQGPEFLTYFNYEAQQDKSGLPNDRFSAERPEGSISTLTIQRTEQRDSAMYRCASSNPRHWTGESSGNTIYFGEGSWLTVV.

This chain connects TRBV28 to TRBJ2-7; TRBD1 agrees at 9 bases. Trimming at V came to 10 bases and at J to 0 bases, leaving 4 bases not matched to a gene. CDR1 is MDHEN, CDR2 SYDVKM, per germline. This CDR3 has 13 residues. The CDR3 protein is CATTGQGSYEQYF. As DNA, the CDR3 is TGTGCCACTACGGGACAGGGCTCCTACGAGCAGTACTTC.

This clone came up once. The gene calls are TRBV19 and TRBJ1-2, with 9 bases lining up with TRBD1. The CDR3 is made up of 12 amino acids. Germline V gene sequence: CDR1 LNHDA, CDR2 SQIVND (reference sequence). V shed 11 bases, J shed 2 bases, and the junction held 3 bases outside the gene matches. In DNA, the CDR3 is TGTGCCGCAGGGACAGGGAACTATGGCTACACCTTC. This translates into CAAGTGNYGYTF. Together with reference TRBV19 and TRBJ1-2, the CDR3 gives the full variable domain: DGGITQSPKYLFRKEGQNVTLSCEQNLNHDAMYWYRQDPGQGLRLIYYSQIVNDFQKGDIAEGYSVSREKKESFPLTVTSAQKNPTAFYLCAAGTGNYGYTFGSGTRLTVV.

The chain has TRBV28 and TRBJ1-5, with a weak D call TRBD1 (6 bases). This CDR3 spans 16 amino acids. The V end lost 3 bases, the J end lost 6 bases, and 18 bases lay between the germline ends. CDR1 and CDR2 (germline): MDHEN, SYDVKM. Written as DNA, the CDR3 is TGTGCCAGCAGTTTGCCCGCAGGGGAGGGTGCTCAGCCCCAGCATTTT. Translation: CASSLPAGEGAQPQHF.

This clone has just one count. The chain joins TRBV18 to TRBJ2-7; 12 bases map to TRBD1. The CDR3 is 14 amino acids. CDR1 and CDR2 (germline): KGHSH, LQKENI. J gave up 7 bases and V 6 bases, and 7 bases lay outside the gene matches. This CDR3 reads CASSTRDRGREQYF. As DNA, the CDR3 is TGTGCCAGCTCCACCCGGGACAGGGGGCGTGAGCAGTACTTC.

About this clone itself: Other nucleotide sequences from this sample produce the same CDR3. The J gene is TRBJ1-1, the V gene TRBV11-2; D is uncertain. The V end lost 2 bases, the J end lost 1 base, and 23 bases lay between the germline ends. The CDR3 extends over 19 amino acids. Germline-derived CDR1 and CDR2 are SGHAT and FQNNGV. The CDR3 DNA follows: TGTGCCAGCAGCTTAAGCTATTGGGATAGCGTACTTAAGAACACTGAAGCTTTCTTT. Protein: CASSLSYWDSVLKNTEAFF.

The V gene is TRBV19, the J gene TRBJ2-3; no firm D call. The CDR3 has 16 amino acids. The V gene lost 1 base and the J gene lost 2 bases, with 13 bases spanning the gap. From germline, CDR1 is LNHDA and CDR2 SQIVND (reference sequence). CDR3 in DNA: TGTGCCAGTAGTATAGCCCCGGGTGGGTACACAGATACGCAGTATTTT. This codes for CASSIAPGGYTDTQYF.

The CDR3 is CASSFGGLGYEQYF. The CDR3 DNA is TGTGCCAGCAGCTTTGGGGGACTAGGCTACGAGCAGTACTTC. The V gene is TRBV11-3, the J gene TRBJ2-7, with 8 bases fitting TRBD2. CDR1 is SGHNT and CDR2 is YENEEA in the germline V gene. This CDR3 is built from 14 residues. The junction had 4 bases not matched to a gene; V was cut back by 3 bases and J by 3 bases.

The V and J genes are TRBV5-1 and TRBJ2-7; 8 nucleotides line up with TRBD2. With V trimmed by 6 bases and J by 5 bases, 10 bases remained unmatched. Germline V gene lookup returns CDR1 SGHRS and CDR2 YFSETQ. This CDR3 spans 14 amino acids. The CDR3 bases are TGCGCCAGCACAGAGGCGGGAGGTCGGGACGAGCAGTACTTC. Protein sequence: CASTEAGGRDEQYF.

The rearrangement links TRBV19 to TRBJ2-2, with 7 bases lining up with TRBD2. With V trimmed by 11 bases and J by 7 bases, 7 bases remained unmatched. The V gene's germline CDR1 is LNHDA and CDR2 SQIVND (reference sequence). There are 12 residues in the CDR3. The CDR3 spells CAVNTGGGELFF. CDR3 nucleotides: TGTGCCGTTAATACGGGGGGCGGGGAGCTGTTTTTT.